The 12 T cell receptor beta chains reported below all come from one sample, sequenced in a study of blood T cell repertoires in COVID-19. Here immunoSEQ multiplex PCR was the method, and the copy in TCRdb shows in-frame clones only, minus some. The sample gives some 240,000 clones, roughly 89% of which show up once; approximately 1.4% is in the top ten. The sample consisted of peripheral blood. Every receptor here comes from a woman aged 40 to 50 who had recovered from COVID-19.

This chain joins TRBV6-5 and TRBJ1-1; 8 bases align to TRBD1. The CDR3 length is 16 residues. Germline V gene lookup returns CDR1 MNHEY and CDR2 SVGAGI. V gave up 4 bases and J gave up 4 bases; unmatched junction bases: 11. The CDR3 loop is CASSFRTGSGITEAFF. Written as DNA, the CDR3 is TGTGCCAGCAGTTTCCGGACAGGGTCAGGGATCACTGAAGCTTTCTTT.

Here the CDR3 DNA reads TGTGCCAGCAGTTTATCGAGAGGGGACAGTTATAATTCACCCCTCCACTTT. Protein product: CASSLSRGDSYNSPLHF. The rearrangement uses TRBV27 and TRBJ1-6, with TRBD1 identical over 7 bases. CDR1 and CDR2 (germline): MNHEY, SMNVEV (reference sequence). V lost 0 bases to trimming and J lost 4 bases; unmatched junction nucleotides: 6. The CDR3 runs 17 residues.

The chain carries TRBV3-1 (or the pseudogene TRBV3-2) and TRBJ2-1, with 8 bases aligning to TRBD2. Germline V gene sequence: CDR1 LGHDT, CDR2 YNNKEL (reference sequence). The CDR3 totals 15 residues. After removal of 6 bases from V and 4 bases from J, the junction contained 8 bases not matched to a gene. The CDR3 loop is CASSWSSGAYNEQFF. In DNA, the CDR3 is TGTGCCAGCAGTTGGAGTAGCGGGGCATACAATGAGCAGTTCTTC.

The CDR3 loop reads CATSRGETGGSGNTIYF. The CDR3 DNA follows: TGTGCCACCAGCAGAGGGGAGACAGGGGGCTCTGGAAACACCATATATTTT. This chain uses TRBV15 with TRBJ1-3; 9 nucleotides match TRBD1. CDR3 length: 17 residues. The ends lost 1 base at V and 0 bases at J; junction bases unmatched: 4. Germline V gives CDR1 LNHNV, CDR2 YYDKDF (reference sequence). Complete variable domain (other parts from reference TRBV15 and TRBJ1-3): DAMVIQNPRYQVTQFGKPVTLSCSQTLNHNVMYWYQQKSSQAPKLLFHYYDKDFNNEADTPDNFQSRRPNTSFCFLDIRSPGLGDTAMYLCATSRGETGGSGNTIYFGEGSWLTVV.

The V call is TRBV18, the J call TRBJ1-5; 7 bases fit TRBD1. From germline, CDR1 is KGHSH and CDR2 LQKENI. The CDR3 is made up of 16 amino acids. Germline trimming cut 0 bases from V and 1 base from J; bases unmatched to any gene: 3. The CDR3: CASSPPPGGSNQPQHF. In DNA, the CDR3 is TGTGCCAGCTCACCACCGCCAGGGGGGAGCAATCAGCCCCAGCATTTT.

The chain joins TRBV6-5 to TRBJ2-7; D might be TRBD1 (6 bases). V lost 6 bases, J lost 3 bases, and 12 bases lay in between. The CDR3 has 13 residues. CDR1 is MNHEY and CDR2 is SVGAGI in the germline V gene. CDR3: CASSPGDLYEQYF. CDR3 DNA: TGTGCCAGCAGCCCAGGGGATCTCTACGAGCAGTACTTC.

The chain has TRBV11-3 and TRBJ2-5, with TRBD1 matching over 7 bases. Germline V gene lookup returns CDR1 SGHNT and CDR2 YENEEA. The CDR3 runs to 14 residues. J gave up 2 bases and V 5 bases, and 5 bases lay outside the gene matches. In DNA form, the CDR3 reads TGTGCCAGCAGCCTCAGGGGGACGCAAGAGACCCAGTACTTC. Protein product: CASSLRGTQETQYF.

The V gene is TRBV6-1, the J gene TRBJ1-2; D gene uncertain. The CDR3 has 13 residues. Looked up from germline, CDR1 is MNHNS and CDR2 is SASEGT. The V end was cut by 2 bases, the J end by 6 bases, with 10 bases between. CDR3 residues: CASSESYFNGYTF. Here the CDR3 DNA reads TGTGCCAGCAGTGAATCCTACTTTAATGGCTACACCTTC.

This chain joins TRBV5-1 and TRBJ1-2; 10 bases are shared with TRBD1. Losses at the gene ends were 4 bases for V and 8 bases for J; bases not matched to a gene: 8. Germline V lookup: CDR1 SGHRS, CDR2 YFSETQ. This CDR3 has 14 residues. CDR3 nucleotides: TGCGCCAGCAGCGAAACCGGGACAGGGGAGGGCTACACCTTC. Its translation: CASSETGTGEGYTF.

The chain carries TRBV3-1 (or the pseudogene TRBV3-2) and TRBJ1-4; 9 positions agree with TRBD1. The CDR3 runs 15 residues. Per germline, CDR1 LGHDT and CDR2 YNNKEL (reference sequence). V trimming: 2 bases; J trimming: 8 bases; junction bases outside the gene matches: 6. The CDR3 sequence is CASSQWTGEGEKLFF. DNA of the CDR3: TGTGCCAGCAGCCAATGGACAGGGGAGGGCGAAAAACTGTTTTTT.

V is TRBV6-5 and J is TRBJ1-1; TRBD1 might be the D (6 bases). In germline, CDR1 is MNHEY, CDR2 SVGAGI. This CDR3 has 15 residues. V dropped 5 bases and J dropped 1 base, with 14 bases sitting between them. The CDR3 DNA sequence: TGTGCCAGCAGTACCAGGACAGCAGAGAACACTGAAGCTTTCTTT. This codes for CASSTRTAENTEAFF.

This chain links TRBV5-5 with TRBJ2-1; 11 bases fit TRBD1. Germline V lookup: CDR1 SGHKS, CDR2 YYEKEE (reference sequence). This CDR3 has 15 amino acids. J lost 7 bases, V lost 5 bases, and 8 bases had no gene match. This CDR3 reads CASSLGQGAWNEQFF. The CDR3 DNA follows: TGTGCCAGCAGTCTAGGACAGGGGGCTTGGAATGAGCAGTTCTTC. Using reference TRBV5-5 and TRBJ2-1 for the parts outside the CDR3, the full variable domain is DAGVTQSPTHLIKTRGQQVTLRCSPISGHKSVSWYQQVLGQGPQFIFQYYEKEERGRGNFPDRFSARQFPNYSSELNVNALLLGDSALYLCASSLGQGAWNEQFFGPGTRLTVL.